These T cell receptor beta chains were read from a single sample in a study of Tregs in tolerant kidney transplant recipients. Data came from immunoSEQ multiplex PCR; TCRdb stores just in-frame clones and leaves some out. This table holds 80,000 to 90,000 clones, approximately 90% found once. The sequenced sample consisted of CD8+ T cells from blood. The source is a human donor in good health. Each CDR3 is given with its conserved first and last residue. The D gene is left open where the match is weak. Not every row has a clone size; where given, it reads once, few, many or a size class.

j_call: TRBJ2-7; v_call: TRBV5-6; clone_size: NA; d_call: NA; cdr3_length: 13; cdr3_aa: CASSLAETYEQYF; cdr3_nt: TGTGCCAGCAGCTTAGCAGAAACCTACGAGCAGTACTTC
j_call: TRBJ2-5; v_call: TRBV7-9; clone_size: NA; d_call: NA; cdr3_length: 15; cdr3_aa: CASSSVVQRWETQYF; cdr3_nt: TGTGCCAGCAGCTCCGTGGTACAGCGATGGGAGACCCAGTACTTC
j_call: TRBJ2-1; v_call: TRBV29-1; clone_size: NA; d_call: TRBD2; cdr3_length: 15; cdr3_aa: CSVEPLRDGGNEQFF; cdr3_nt: TGCAGCGTTGAACCTCTCCGGGACGGGGGGAATGAGCAGTTCTTC
j_call: TRBJ2-1; v_call: TRBV6-1; clone_size: NA; d_call: TRBD2; cdr3_length: 15; cdr3_aa: CASSLTSGGYNEQFF; cdr3_nt: TGTGCCAGCAGCCTCACTAGCGGGGGATACAATGAGCAGTTCTTC
j_call: TRBJ2-5; v_call: TRBV6-5; clone_size: NA; d_call: NA; cdr3_length: 15; cdr3_aa: CASSFGGGTQETQYF; cdr3_nt: TGTGCCAGCAGTTTTGGGGGAGGGACACAAGAGACCCAGTACTTC
j_call: TRBJ2-1; v_call: TRBV15; clone_size: NA; d_call: TRBD2; cdr3_length: 17; cdr3_aa: CATSSGERGSSYNEQFF; cdr3_nt: TGTGCCACCAGCAGCGGGGAGCGGGGGAGCTCCTACAATGAGCAGTTCTTC
j_call: TRBJ2-7; v_call: TRBV6-6; clone_size: NA; d_call: NA; cdr3_length: 13; cdr3_aa: CASSYSSFNEQYF; cdr3_nt: TGTGCCAGCAGTTACAGTAGTTTCAACGAGCAGTACTTC
j_call: TRBJ2-7; v_call: TRBV7-6; clone_size: NA; d_call: NA; cdr3_length: 16; cdr3_aa: CASSSVHRGEDYEQYF; cdr3_nt: TGTGCCAGCAGCTCAGTTCACAGAGGCGAAGACTACGAGCAGTACTTC
j_call: TRBJ2-1; v_call: TRBV27; clone_size: NA; d_call: NA; cdr3_length: 13; cdr3_aa: CASSFVGANEQFF; cdr3_nt: TGTGCCAGCAGTTTCGTAGGCGCGAATGAGCAGTTCTTC
j_call: TRBJ2-2; v_call: TRBV4-1; clone_size: NA; d_call: NA; cdr3_length: 17; cdr3_aa: CASSQSTVKLFTGELFF; cdr3_nt: TGCGCCAGCAGCCAATCCACCGTGAAACTATTCACCGGGGAGCTGTTTTTT
j_call: TRBJ2-1; v_call: TRBV30; clone_size: NA; d_call: NA; cdr3_length: 15; cdr3_aa: CAWNSGVGGHNEQFF; cdr3_nt: TGTGCCTGGAACAGCGGAGTGGGCGGGCACAATGAGCAGTTCTTC
j_call: TRBJ2-1; v_call: TRBV19; clone_size: NA; d_call: TRBD2; cdr3_length: 15; cdr3_aa: CASSPEREAYNEQFF; cdr3_nt: TGTGCCAGTAGTCCCGAGCGGGAGGCCTACAATGAGCAGTTCTTC
j_call: TRBJ2-3; v_call: TRBV27; clone_size: NA; d_call: NA; cdr3_length: 14; cdr3_aa: CASDYLGPSDTQYF; cdr3_nt: TGTGCCAGCGACTATCTAGGGCCATCAGATACGCAGTATTTT
j_call: TRBJ1-2; v_call: TRBV5-1; clone_size: NA; d_call: NA; cdr3_length: 14; cdr3_aa: CASSFGGQGYGYTF; cdr3_nt: TGCGCCAGCAGCTTCGGGGGGCAAGGCTATGGCTACACCTTC
j_call: TRBJ2-7; v_call: TRBV5-4; clone_size: NA; d_call: NA; cdr3_length: 16; cdr3_aa: CASSLGGTPLDYEQYF; cdr3_nt: TGTGCCAGCAGCTTGGGGGGGACACCCCTGGATTACGAGCAGTACTTC
j_call: TRBJ2-7; v_call: TRBV5-1; clone_size: NA; d_call: NA; cdr3_length: 14; cdr3_aa: CASSSPDQSYEQYF; cdr3_nt: TGCGCCAGCAGTTCCCCAGACCAATCCTACGAGCAGTACTTC
j_call: TRBJ2-7; v_call: TRBV5-5; clone_size: NA; d_call: TRBD2; cdr3_length: 14; cdr3_aa: CASSPSGRIYEQYF; cdr3_nt: TGTGCCAGCAGCCCTAGCGGGAGGATCTACGAGCAGTACTTC
j_call: TRBJ2-5; v_call: TRBV27; clone_size: few; d_call: TRBD1; cdr3_length: 13; cdr3_aa: CARTDRPQETQYF; cdr3_nt: TGTGCCAGGACGGACAGGCCACAAGAGACCCAGTACTTC
j_call: TRBJ2-5; v_call: TRBV5-6; clone_size: NA; d_call: NA; cdr3_length: 12; cdr3_aa: CASSWEWGTQYF; cdr3_nt: TGTGCCAGCAGCTGGGAGTGGGGGACCCAGTACTTC
j_call: TRBJ2-7; v_call: TRBV7-6; clone_size: NA; d_call: NA; cdr3_length: 13; cdr3_aa: CASSLGRGYEQYF; cdr3_nt: TGTGCCAGCAGCTTAGGCAGGGGCTACGAGCAGTACTTC
j_call: TRBJ2-7; v_call: TRBV7-9; clone_size: NA; d_call: NA; cdr3_length: 12; cdr3_aa: CASSFVTYEQYF; cdr3_nt: TGTGCCAGCAGCTTTGTGACCTACGAGCAGTACTTC
j_call: TRBJ1-2; v_call: TRBV4-1; clone_size: medium-sized; d_call: TRBD1; cdr3_length: 15; cdr3_aa: CASSQLQQGAYGYTF; cdr3_nt: TGCGCCAGCAGCCAGCTTCAACAGGGGGCCTATGGCTACACCTTC
j_call: TRBJ2-7; v_call: TRBV30; clone_size: NA; d_call: NA; cdr3_length: 14; cdr3_aa: CAWSTRARPDEQYF; cdr3_nt: TGTGCCTGGAGTACTAGGGCCCGCCCCGACGAGCAGTACTTC
j_call: TRBJ2-7; v_call: TRBV7-6; clone_size: few; d_call: NA; cdr3_length: 16; cdr3_aa: CASSLEGRGGFYEQYF; cdr3_nt: TGTGCCAGCAGCTTAGAGGGCAGGGGCGGATTCTACGAGCAGTACTTC
j_call: TRBJ2-2; v_call: TRBV5-8; clone_size: NA; d_call: NA; cdr3_length: 15; cdr3_aa: CASSLPRGGTGELFF; cdr3_nt: TGTGCCAGCAGCTTGCCCAGGGGAGGGACCGGGGAGCTGTTTTTT
j_call: TRBJ2-5; v_call: TRBV9; clone_size: once; d_call: TRBD1; cdr3_length: 14; cdr3_aa: CASSVGQGRGTQYF; cdr3_nt: TGTGCCAGCAGCGTTGGACAGGGGAGGGGGACCCAGTACTTC
j_call: TRBJ2-3; v_call: TRBV19; clone_size: NA; d_call: TRBD1; cdr3_length: 14; cdr3_aa: CAAGGQGATDTQYF; cdr3_nt: TGTGCCGCGGGTGGACAGGGGGCTACAGATACGCAGTATTTT
j_call: TRBJ1-3; v_call: TRBV6-6; clone_size: NA; d_call: NA; cdr3_length: 14; cdr3_aa: CASSKAASGNTIYF; cdr3_nt: TGTGCCAGCAGTAAGGCGGCTTCTGGAAACACCATATATTTT
j_call: TRBJ2-7; v_call: TRBV7-8; clone_size: NA; d_call: NA; cdr3_length: 13; cdr3_aa: CASRSDRSYEQYF; cdr3_nt: TGTGCCAGCAGATCCGACAGGTCCTACGAGCAGTACTTC
j_call: TRBJ2-2; v_call: TRBV9; clone_size: NA; d_call: NA; cdr3_length: 14; cdr3_aa: CASSVGGNTGELFF; cdr3_nt: TGTGCCAGCAGCGTAGGTGGCAACACCGGGGAGCTGTTTTTT
j_call: TRBJ1-1; v_call: TRBV6-5; clone_size: NA; d_call: NA; cdr3_length: 14; cdr3_aa: CASSAGPSNTEAFF; cdr3_nt: TGTGCCAGCAGCGCGGGTCCTTCGAACACTGAAGCTTTCTTT
j_call: TRBJ1-2; v_call: TRBV15; clone_size: NA; d_call: TRBD1; cdr3_length: 14; cdr3_aa: CATSPTGGHYGYTF; cdr3_nt: TGTGCCACCAGCCCCACAGGGGGCCACTATGGCTACACCTTC
j_call: TRBJ2-1; v_call: TRBV11-3; clone_size: NA; d_call: NA; cdr3_length: 14; cdr3_aa: CASSSSTGPIEQFF; cdr3_nt: TGTGCCAGCAGCTCCTCGACTGGACCAATCGAGCAGTTCTTC
j_call: TRBJ2-3; v_call: TRBV7-6; clone_size: NA; d_call: TRBD2; cdr3_length: 15; cdr3_aa: CASSFGGVGTDTQYF; cdr3_nt: TGTGCCAGCAGCTTTGGGGGGGTTGGCACAGATACGCAGTATTTT
j_call: TRBJ1-2; v_call: TRBV4-1; clone_size: NA; d_call: TRBD1; cdr3_length: 14; cdr3_aa: CASSQGQGVNGYTF; cdr3_nt: TGCGCCAGCAGCCAAGGACAGGGGGTTAATGGCTACACCTTC
j_call: TRBJ1-2; v_call: TRBV7-9; clone_size: NA; d_call: NA; cdr3_length: 15; cdr3_aa: CASSPEVAYEDGYTF; cdr3_nt: TGTGCCAGCAGCCCCGAAGTGGCTTACGAAGATGGCTACACCTTC
j_call: TRBJ2-3; v_call: TRBV27; clone_size: NA; d_call: TRBD2; cdr3_length: 17; cdr3_aa: CASSLFIAGLRTDTQYF; cdr3_nt: TGTGCCAGCAGTTTATTCATAGCGGGGTTACGCACAGATACGCAGTATTTT
j_call: TRBJ2-7; v_call: TRBV19; clone_size: NA; d_call: TRBD1; cdr3_length: 12; cdr3_aa: CASSRDRGEQYF; cdr3_nt: TGTGCCAGCTCCCGGGACAGGGGCGAGCAGTACTTC
j_call: TRBJ1-3; v_call: TRBV7-9; clone_size: NA; d_call: NA; cdr3_length: 14; cdr3_aa: CASSFKGSGNTIYF; cdr3_nt: TGTGCCAGCAGCTTTAAGGGGTCTGGAAACACCATATATTTT
j_call: TRBJ2-2; v_call: TRBV12-1; clone_size: NA; d_call: NA; cdr3_length: 15; cdr3_aa: CASSFWDRRTGELFF; cdr3_nt: TGTGCCAGCAGCTTTTGGGACAGGCGCACCGGGGAGCTGTTTTTT
j_call: TRBJ2-7; v_call: TRBV9; clone_size: NA; d_call: NA; cdr3_length: 14; cdr3_aa: CASSVEGGSYEQYF; cdr3_nt: TGTGCCAGCAGCGTAGAAGGGGGGTCCTACGAGCAGTACTTC
j_call: TRBJ2-3; v_call: TRBV4-1; clone_size: once; d_call: TRBD1; cdr3_length: 16; cdr3_aa: CASSQVTGGFRDTQYF; cdr3_nt: TGCGCCAGCAGCCAAGTGACAGGGGGCTTTAGAGATACGCAGTATTTT
j_call: TRBJ1-1; v_call: TRBV7-6; clone_size: NA; d_call: TRBD1; cdr3_length: 18; cdr3_aa: CASSLGAGTGDFNTEAFF; cdr3_nt: TGTGCCAGCAGCTTAGGCGCCGGGACAGGGGATTTCAACACTGAAGCTTTCTTT
j_call: TRBJ2-7; v_call: TRBV19; clone_size: once; d_call: TRBD1; cdr3_length: 12; cdr3_aa: CASNIQGDEQYF; cdr3_nt: TGTGCCAGTAACATACAGGGGGACGAGCAGTACTTC
j_call: TRBJ2-7; v_call: TRBV5-5; clone_size: few; d_call: NA; cdr3_length: 15; cdr3_aa: CASSLEAGGYYEQYF; cdr3_nt: TGTGCCAGCAGCTTGGAGGCAGGGGGGTACTACGAGCAGTACTTC
j_call: TRBJ1-6; v_call: TRBV7-9; clone_size: NA; d_call: NA; cdr3_length: 15; cdr3_aa: CASSLRDAENSPLHF; cdr3_nt: TGTGCCAGCAGCCTACGAGACGCAGAGAATTCACCCCTCCACTTT